These 8 T cell receptor beta chains were sequenced from one sample in a study of blood T cell repertoires in COVID-19. Some clones are missing from TCRdb's copy, which holds only in-frame ones; the method was immunoSEQ multiplex PCR. Seen here are about 310,000 clones, roughly 85% observed once, and the top ten hold about 1.9%. What was sequenced was PBMCs or T cells enriched from blood (not recorded which). These receptors all come from a woman in her thirties who had been exposed to COVID-19.

The V and J genes are TRBV28 and TRBJ1-2; D remains ambiguous. The CDR3 contains 13 residues. V lost 2 bases and J 4 bases, leaving 8 bases between the germline ends. The germline gives CDR1 MDHEN, CDR2 SYDVKM. CDR3 amino acids: CASSLTPGYGYTF. DNA of the CDR3: TGTGCCAGCAGTTTAACCCCAGGCTATGGCTACACCTTC.

The gene calls are TRBV28 and TRBJ2-7, with D perhaps matching TRBD1 (6 bases). Germline CDR1 and CDR2: MDHEN and SYDVKM. The CDR3 sequence is 16 residues long. V gave up 4 bases and J gave up 0 bases, with 16 bases separating them. CDR3 nucleotide sequence: TGTGCCAGCAGTTCCAGACCCCGGACAGACTCCTACGAGCAGTACTTC. Translation: CASSSRPRTDSYEQYF.

This clone was counted between two and nine times. The chain couples TRBV28 to TRBJ2-1; 12 nucleotides line up with TRBD2. V shed 7 bases and J 9 bases; nucleotides not matched to a gene: 10. The germline V gene encodes CDR1 MDHEN and CDR2 SYDVKM. This CDR3 spans 15 amino acids. DNA of the CDR3: TGTGCCAGCACCATACGACTAGCGGGGGAGAGTGAGCAGTTCTTC. Translating gives CASTIRLAGESEQFF.

The sample holds one count of this clone. This sequence joins TRBV21-1 and TRBJ2-7; the D segment call TRBD2 is taken from the table without a DNA check. TRBV21-1 is a pseudogene. The CDR3 consists of 13 residues. This CDR3 is CASVVPLYFEQYF. CDR3 DNA: TGTGCCAGTGTAGTCCCCTTATACTTCGAGCAGTACTTC.

V gene TRBV6-5 combines with J gene TRBJ1-2, with unresolved D. Per germline, CDR1 MNHEY and CDR2 SVGAGI. V was trimmed by 0 bases and J by 6 bases, leaving 8 bases between them. This CDR3 contains 13 residues. Here the CDR3 DNA reads TGTGCCAGCAGTTACTCCCGAGGAAATGGCTACACCTTC. Amino acids: CASSYSRGNGYTF.

This clone was seen once. V is TRBV15 and J is TRBJ1-6, with 9 nucleotides matching TRBD1. The CDR3 sequence is 16 residues long. J was trimmed by 9 bases and V by 1 base; bases with no gene match: 7. Germline V gene lookup returns CDR1 LNHNV and CDR2 YYDKDF (reference sequence). DNA for the CDR3: TGTGCCACCAGCAGAGGGAACAGGGGGCTTAGTTCACCCCTCCACTTT. Protein: CATSRGNRGLSSPLHF.

The chain joins TRBV7-8 to TRBJ1-3, with D possibly TRBD1 on 6 matching bases. With 1 base removed from V and 0 bases from J, the gap between germline ends came to 16 bases. There are 18 residues in the CDR3. Germline V gene sequence: CDR1 SGHVS, CDR2 FQNEAQ. The CDR3 sequence: CASSLVVQGYRSGNTIYF. CDR3 nucleotides: TGTGCCAGCAGCTTAGTTGTCCAGGGGTATCGCTCTGGAAACACCATATATTTT.

The chain recombines TRBV6-5 with TRBJ2-5, with D tentatively TRBD1 (8 bases). Trimming left V 6 bases short and J 4 bases short, with 15 bases between. Germline values: CDR1 MNHEY, CDR2 SVGAGI. The CDR3 contains 14 residues. CDR3 in amino acids: CASRGTGLGETQYF. The DNA for the CDR3 is TGTGCCAGCAGAGGGACAGGACTAGGAGAGACCCAGTACTTC.